What follows are 14 T cell receptor beta chains derived from one specimen sequenced in a study of cytomegalovirus exposure and HLA in healthy donors. PCR used 60 Vbeta primers and 13 Jbeta primers. Some clones are missing from TCRdb's copy, which holds only in-frame ones; the method was immunoSEQ multiplex PCR. The sample carries about 110,000 clones, roughly 73% recorded once. The sequenced material came from PBMCs. The receptors were gathered from a woman aged 40-49 years in good health and CMV-seropositive.

The chain links TRBV7-2 to TRBJ1-2; 8 nucleotides line up with TRBD1. CDR1 is SGHTA and CDR2 is FQGNSA in the germline V gene. The V gene end was trimmed by 5 bases and the J gene end by 1 base; junction bases not matched to a gene: 3. This CDR3 is built from 14 residues. This chain's CDR3 is CASSPTGDNYGYTF. As DNA, the CDR3 is TGTGCCAGCAGCCCGACAGGGGATAACTATGGCTACACCTTC.

The rearrangement joins TRBV7-6 to TRBJ2-5, with 8 bases lining up with TRBD1. The CDR3 covers 15 residues. Looked up from germline, CDR1 is SGHVS and CDR2 is FNYEAQ. The junction had 9 bases not matched to a gene; V was cut back by 4 bases and J by 5 bases. Here the CDR3 reads CASSSMTGAPETQYF. The CDR3 coding sequence is TGTGCCAGCAGCTCCATGACAGGGGCCCCTGAGACCCAGTACTTC. Full variable domain (missing parts from reference TRBV7-6 and TRBJ2-5): GAGVSQSPRYKVTKRGQDVALRCDPISGHVSLYWYRQALGQGPEFLTYFNYEAQQDKSGLPNDRFSAERPEGSISTLTIQRTEQRDSAMYRCASSSMTGAPETQYFGPGTRLLVL.

This sequence joins TRBV9 and TRBJ2-5; D perhaps matches TRBD1 (6 bases). This CDR3 is built from 13 residues. The V and J ends lost 3 bases and 5 bases respectively, with 11 bases between them. Germline CDR1 and CDR2: SGDLS and YYNGEE. CDR3 residues: CASSGTDLETQYF. The CDR3 DNA reads TGTGCCAGCAGCGGGACAGATTTGGAGACCCAGTACTTC.

This clone has a single count. V and J are TRBV18 and TRBJ1-2, with D hard to call. CDR1 is KGHSH and CDR2 is LQKENI in the germline V gene. V lost 1 base and J 8 bases, leaving 14 bases between the germline ends. CDR3 length equals 14 residues. The CDR3 nucleotides read TGTGCCAGCTCACCACGGGTCAGCGCGGGGGGCTACACCTTC. This codes for CASSPRVSAGGYTF.

This chain connects TRBV28 to TRBJ1-1; D call uncertain. V was cut by 3 bases and J by 7 bases, with 9 bases left in between. Germline V gives CDR1 MDHEN, CDR2 SYDVKM. The CDR3 consists of 12 residues. CDR3 nucleotides: TGTGCCAGCAGTTTTAATGCGCGTGAAGCTTTCTTT. Its protein product is CASSFNAREAFF.

The genes are TRBV29-1 and TRBJ2-1; 13 positions match TRBD2. The CDR3 is made up of 16 amino acids. V was pared by 2 bases and J by 4 bases, with 5 bases of the junction left unmatched. Looked up from germline, CDR1 is SQVTM and CDR2 is ANQGSEA. The CDR3 nucleotides read TGCAGCGTTGAACGACTAGCGGGGGGCCCTTACAATGAGCAGTTCTTC. Its translation is CSVERLAGGPYNEQFF.

As to this clone: Other DNA sequences from this sample encode an identical CDR3 as well. The chain combines TRBV5-6 with TRBJ2-7; 10 bases match TRBD1. The germline V gene has CDR1 SGHDT and CDR2 YYEEEE. The V and J ends lost 2 bases and 4 bases, in that order; junction bases with no gene match: 3. This CDR3 comprises 14 residues. CDR3: CASSLGTGVYEQYF. In nucleotides, the CDR3 is TGTGCCAGCAGCTTAGGGACAGGGGTGTACGAGCAGTACTTC.

The chain employs TRBV7-2 and TRBJ1-5; maybe TRBD1 (5 bases). V lost 0 bases, J lost 7 bases, and 16 bases lay in between. Germline V gene sequence: CDR1 SGHTA, CDR2 FQGNSA. This CDR3 region has 16 residues. CDR3 nucleotide sequence: TGTGCCAGCAGCTTAGCGGCCCAGGGAGGATTCCAGCCCCAGCATTTT. Translated, it gives CASSLAAQGGFQPQHF.

The chain recombines TRBV4-2 with TRBJ2-3; 9 positions match TRBD2. CDR3 size: 17 residues. V trimming: 4 bases; J trimming: 2 bases; junction bases outside the gene matches: 10. CDR1 is LGHNA and CDR2 is YNFKEQ in the germline V gene. CDR3 coding DNA: TGTGCCAGCAGCCTCGCGGGCGGGGGGGATTCCACAGATACGCAGTATTTT. Its translation is CASSLAGGGDSTDTQYF.

This chain uses TRBV7-9 with TRBJ2-2, with D possibly being TRBD1 (5 bases). This CDR3 is built from 19 residues. CDR1 is SEHNR and CDR2 is FQNEAQ in the germline V gene (reference sequence). The V and J ends lost 4 bases and 1 base respectively, with 22 bases between them. The CDR3 DNA is TGTGCCAGCAGCTCACTTACGTGGTGGCAGGGCGGGAACACCGGGGAGCTGTTTTTT. Amino acid sequence: CASSSLTWWQGGNTGELFF.

The chain recombines TRBV18 with TRBJ2-7, with 8 nucleotides matching TRBD1. CDR1 and CDR2 from the germline V gene are KGHSH and LQKENI. V shed 0 bases, J shed 6 bases, and the junction held 10 bases outside the gene matches. The CDR3 is made up of 16 amino acids. CDR3 in amino acids: CASSPPGGQDSLEQYF. CDR3 DNA sequence: TGTGCCAGCTCACCACCGGGGGGACAGGATTCTCTCGAGCAGTACTTC.

This chain uses TRBV7-9 with TRBJ2-5; TRBD2 might be the D (6 bases). The germline V gene has CDR1 SEHNR and CDR2 FQNEAQ (reference sequence). V was clipped by 5 bases and J by 2 bases, with 15 bases between them. CDR3 size: 15 residues. CDR3 in amino acids: CASSLGPAGQETQYF. The CDR3, as DNA: TGTGCCAGCAGCCTCGGACCGGCGGGGCAAGAGACCCAGTACTTC.

Only a few counts were recorded for this clone. The rearrangement uses TRBV28 and TRBJ1-2; 8 positions match TRBD1. V lost 6 bases and J lost 4; bases outside the gene matches: 16. Looked up from germline, CDR1 is MDHEN and CDR2 is SYDVKM. The CDR3 is 17 residues long. This CDR3 reads CASSSFLQGVNSYGYTF. The DNA of the CDR3 is TGTGCCAGCAGCTCGTTCCTACAGGGGGTTAATTCCTATGGCTACACCTTC.

The V gene is TRBV19, the J gene TRBJ1-2, with 8 positions matching TRBD1. This CDR3 is built from 16 residues. V shed 1 base and J 6 bases; nucleotides not matched to a gene: 10. Germline V gene sequence: CDR1 LNHDA, CDR2 SQIVND (reference sequence). The DNA for the CDR3 is TGTGCCAGTAGTATAGTCGCAGGGGGCGCCTCGAATGGCTACACCTTC. Encoded protein: CASSIVAGGASNGYTF.